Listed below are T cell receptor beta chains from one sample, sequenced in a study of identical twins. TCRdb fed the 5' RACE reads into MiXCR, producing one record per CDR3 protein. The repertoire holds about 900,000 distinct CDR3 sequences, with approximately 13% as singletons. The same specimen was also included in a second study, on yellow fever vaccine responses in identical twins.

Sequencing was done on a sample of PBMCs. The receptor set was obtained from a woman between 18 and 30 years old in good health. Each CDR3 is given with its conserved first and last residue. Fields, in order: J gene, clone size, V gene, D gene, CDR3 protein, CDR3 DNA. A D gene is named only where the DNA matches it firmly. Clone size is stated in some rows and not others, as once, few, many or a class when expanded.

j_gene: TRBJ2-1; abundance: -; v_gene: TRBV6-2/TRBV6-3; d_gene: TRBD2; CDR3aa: CASSPIPTSGAGSEQFF; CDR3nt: TGTGCCAGCAGTCCGATCCCGACTAGCGGGGCGGGCAGTGAGCAGTTCTTC
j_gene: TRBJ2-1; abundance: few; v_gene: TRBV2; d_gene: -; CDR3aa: CASLDRSGYNEQFF; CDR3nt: TGTGCCAGCTTAGACAGATCGGGCTACAATGAGCAGTTCTTC
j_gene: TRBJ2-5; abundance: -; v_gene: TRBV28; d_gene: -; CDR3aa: CASSLGLRKAETQYF; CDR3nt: TGTGCCAGCAGTTTGGGCCTGAGGAAAGCGGAGACCCAGTACTTC
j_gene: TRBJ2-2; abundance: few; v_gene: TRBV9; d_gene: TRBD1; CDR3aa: CASSPRDSISQNTGELFF; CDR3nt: TGTGCCAGCAGCCCCCGGGACAGCATTTCCCAGAACACCGGGGAGCTGTTTTTT
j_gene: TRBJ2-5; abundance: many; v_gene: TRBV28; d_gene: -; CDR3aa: CASGTQAGETQYF; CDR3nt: TGTGCCAGCGGGACACAGGCTGGAGAGACCCAGTACTTC
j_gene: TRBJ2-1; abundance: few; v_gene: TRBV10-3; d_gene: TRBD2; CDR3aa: CAISRTSPGEQFF; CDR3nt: TGTGCCATCAGTAGGACTAGCCCTGGCGAGCAGTTCTTC
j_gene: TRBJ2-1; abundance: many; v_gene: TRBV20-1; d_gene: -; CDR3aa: CSASGPPGDEQFF; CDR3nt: TGCAGTGCCTCCGGGCCCCCGGGAGATGAGCAGTTCTTC
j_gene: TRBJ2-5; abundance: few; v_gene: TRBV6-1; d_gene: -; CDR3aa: CASRLRRSQETQYF; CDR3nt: TGTGCCAGCAGACTGCGACGTAGCCAAGAGACCCAGTACTTC
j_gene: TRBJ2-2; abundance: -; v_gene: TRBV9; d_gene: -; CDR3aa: CASSVLSGLPLFANTGELFF; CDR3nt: TGTGCCAGCAGCGTACTCTCGGGACTGCCCCTGTTCGCGAACACCGGGGAGCTGTTTTTT
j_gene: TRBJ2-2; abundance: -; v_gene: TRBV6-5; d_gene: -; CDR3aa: CASSYGAASTGELFF; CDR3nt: TGTGCCAGCAGTTACGGGGCCGCCTCCACCGGGGAGCTGTTTTTT
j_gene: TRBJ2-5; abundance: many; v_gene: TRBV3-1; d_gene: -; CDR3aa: CATLSETQYF; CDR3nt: TGTGCCACCCTGTCAGAGACCCAGTACTTC
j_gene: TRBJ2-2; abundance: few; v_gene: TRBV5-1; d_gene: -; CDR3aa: CASSPRTEGVRIGELFF; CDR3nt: TGCGCCAGCAGCCCACGGACAGAGGGAGTTCGGATCGGGGAGCTGTTTTTT
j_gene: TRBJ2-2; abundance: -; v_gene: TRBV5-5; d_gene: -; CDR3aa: CASSLRSANTGELFF; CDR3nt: TGTGCCAGCAGCTTGAGATCAGCGAACACCGGGGAGCTGTTTTTT
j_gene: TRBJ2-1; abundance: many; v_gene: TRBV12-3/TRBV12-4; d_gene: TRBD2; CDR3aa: CASSPPSGNYNEQFF; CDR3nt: TGTGCCAGCAGTCCTCCTAGCGGCAACTACAATGAGCAGTTCTTC
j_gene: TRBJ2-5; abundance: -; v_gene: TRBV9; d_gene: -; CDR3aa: CASSVGDNSQETQYF; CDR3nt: TGTGCCAGCAGCGTAGGGGACAATAGCCAAGAGACCCAGTACTTC
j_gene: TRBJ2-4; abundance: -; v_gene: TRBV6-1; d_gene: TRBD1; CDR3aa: CASRTTRTGGPKNIQYF; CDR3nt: TGTGCCAGCAGAACCACCAGGACAGGGGGGCCCAAAAACATTCAGTACTTC
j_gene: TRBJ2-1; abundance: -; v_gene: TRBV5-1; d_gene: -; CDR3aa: CASSLGSLGGYNEQFF; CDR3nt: TGCGCCAGCAGCTTGGGTTCCTTAGGAGGGTACAATGAGCAGTTCTTC
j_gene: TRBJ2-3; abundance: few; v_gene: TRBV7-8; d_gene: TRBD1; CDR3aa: CASSPLTGVTSTDTQYF; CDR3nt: TGTGCCAGCAGCCCCCTTACAGGGGTCACTAGCACAGATACGCAGTATTTT
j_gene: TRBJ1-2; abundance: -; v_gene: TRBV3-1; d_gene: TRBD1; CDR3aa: CASSQGIDRGGYTF; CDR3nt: TGTGCCAGCAGCCAAGGAATCGACAGGGGTGGCTACACCTTC
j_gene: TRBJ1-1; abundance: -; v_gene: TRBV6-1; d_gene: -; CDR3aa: CATFLTAGGLVF; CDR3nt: TGTGCCACCTTTCTCACAGCGGGGGGCCTGGTATTT
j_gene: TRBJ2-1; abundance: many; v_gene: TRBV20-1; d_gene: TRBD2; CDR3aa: CSASTTSGRINEQFF; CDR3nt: TGCAGTGCTAGCACAACTAGCGGGAGGATAAATGAGCAGTTCTTC
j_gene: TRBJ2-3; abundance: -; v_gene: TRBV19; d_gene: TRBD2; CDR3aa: CASSMVLAGGTDTQYF; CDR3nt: TGTGCCAGTAGTATGGTATTAGCGGGAGGTACAGATACGCAGTATTTT
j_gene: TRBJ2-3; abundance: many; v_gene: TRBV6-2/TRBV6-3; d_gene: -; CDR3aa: CASSYGSDTQYF; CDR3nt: TGTGCCAGCAGTTACGGGTCGGATACGCAGTATTTT
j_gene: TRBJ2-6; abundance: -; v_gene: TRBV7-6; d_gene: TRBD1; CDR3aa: CASSFTGGSGANVLTF; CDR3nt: TGTGCCAGCAGCTTTACAGGGGGCTCTGGGGCCAACGTCCTGACTTTC
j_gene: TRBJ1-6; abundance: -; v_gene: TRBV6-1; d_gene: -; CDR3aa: CASMEGARSPLHF; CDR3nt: TGTGCCAGTATGGAGGGTGCTCGATCACCCCTCCACTTT
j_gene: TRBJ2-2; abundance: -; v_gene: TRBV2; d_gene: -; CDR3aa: CASTRTSAGELFF; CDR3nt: TGTGCCAGCACCCGGACATCCGCCGGGGAGCTGTTTTTT